This T cell receptor (beta chain) came from a study of T cells after posttransplantation cyclophosphamide. Whole-study results and caveats: Tissue-infiltrating T cells from skin or gut overlapped little with blood T cells.

CDR3 length: 15 residues. CDR1 and CDR2 (germline): SGHAT, FQDESV (reference sequence). Between the trimmed V and J ends, which lost 5 bases and 5 bases, there was a span of 17 bases. About this clone: Its antigen is not identified.

The table came from immunoSEQ multiplex PCR; TCRdb's copy has only in-frame clones and leaves some out. The sample includes about 5,000 clones, roughly four fifths seen only once; the top ten take approximately 3.1%. A marrow graft followed busulfan-fludarabine conditioning, with cyclophosphamide on days +3 and +4. This material consisted of CD4+ T cells sorted from blood, taken 350 to 380 days after allogeneic stem cell transplant with posttransplant cyclophosphamide. J is TRBJ2-3 and V is TRBV11-1; maybe TRBD2 (6 bases). The source is a male patient aged 45 to 59 who received an allogeneic stem cell transplant from a related donor and was CMV-positive. Some of the T cells might come from the graft donor. The chain's CDR3 is CASSAIGRGEDTQYF. DNA for the CDR3: TGTGCCAGCAGCGCGATCGGGAGAGGTGAAGATACGCAGTATTTT. Full variable domain (rest looked up from reference TRBV11-1 and TRBJ2-3): EAEVAQSPRYKITEKSQAVAFWCDPISGHATLYWYRQILGQGPELLVQFQDESVVDDSQLPKDRFSAERLKGVDSTLKIQPAELGDSAMYLCASSAIGRGEDTQYFGPGTRLTVL.